The rows below give T cell receptor beta chains drawn from one sample of a study of regulatory and conventional T cells in breast cancer. Each CDR3 protein is one row after TCRdb ran MiXCR on the PCR reads. The profile covers fewer than 20,000 distinct CDR3 sequences, with 25% to 40% appearing a single time and 1.6% taken by the ten largest. Sequencing was done on a sample of conventional T cells from blood. Receptors originate from a female donor in good health. Each CDR3 is given with its conserved first and last residue. The order of the fields is D gene, V gene, clone size, J gene, CDR3 DNA, CDR3 protein. The D gene is left open where the match is weak. A clone size is listed for some rows: how often the clone was seen (once, few, many), or a class if it is expanded.

TRBD2	TRBV7-2	few	TRBJ2-1	TGTGCCAGCAGCTACCTCGGGGGGTCGAATGAGCAGTTCTTC	CASSYLGGSNEQFF
TRBD1	TRBV7-2	medium-sized	TRBJ1-1	TGTGCCAGCAGCTTCCCCAGGGGGGACCCAAGTTTT	CASSFPRGDPSF
.	TRBV6-2/TRBV6-3	few	TRBJ1-2	TGTGCCAGCAGCCCCAGGCGGATCCCCTACTATGGCTACACCTTC	CASSPRRIPYYGYTF
TRBD1	TRBV7-9	.	TRBJ1-1	TGTGCCAGCAGCGCTACAGGGGACTCTGAAGCTTTCTTT	CASSATGDSEAFF
.	TRBV10-3	.	TRBJ1-3	TGTGCCATCAGGGGATCTGGAAACACCATATATTTT	CAIRGSGNTIYF
TRBD1	TRBV29-1	.	TRBJ1-1	TGCAGCGTCGCCCAGGGGGCGGGCACTGAAGCTTTCTTT	CSVAQGAGTEAFF
TRBD1	TRBV28	few	TRBJ2-1	TGTGCCAGCAGTTTCAGGGGGACAGTGAGCTCCTACAATGAGCAGTTCTTC	CASSFRGTVSSYNEQFF
.	TRBV2	many	TRBJ1-5	TGTGCCAGCAAGAAAAGACGGGACAATCAGCCCCAGCATTTT	CASKKRRDNQPQHF
TRBD2	TRBV20-1	.	TRBJ2-7	TGCAGTGCTGACGGGACTAGCGGGTCCTACGAGCAGTACTTC	CSADGTSGSYEQYF
.	TRBV2	.	TRBJ1-2	TGTGCCAGCAGTGAAGCCGAGGGTACTGGCTACACCTTC	CASSEAEGTGYTF
.	TRBV28	.	TRBJ2-7	TGTGCCAGCAGTTCCCACCATACCACTGAGCAGTACTTC	CASSSHHTTEQYF
TRBD1	TRBV27	.	TRBJ1-4	TGTGCCAGCAGCAGAGGACAGGGGGCAACTAATGAAAAACTGTTTTTT	CASSRGQGATNEKLFF
.	TRBV12-3/TRBV12-4	.	TRBJ1-2	TGTGCCAGCAGCCACCGGTTAGGGCTGAACTATGGCTACACCTTC	CASSHRLGLNYGYTF
.	TRBV5-6	.	TRBJ2-1	TGTGCCAGCAGCTTGGATGGGGGTCCCAGGATCTCCTACAATGAGCAGTTCTTC	CASSLDGGPRISYNEQFF
TRBD2	TRBV12-3/TRBV12-4	.	TRBJ2-5	TGTGCCAGCAGACATGCTGGCAGGGAGGGGGAGACCCAGTACTTC	CASRHAGREGETQYF
TRBD1	TRBV29-1	few	TRBJ1-2	TGCAGCGTCGGGGGGGGACAGGGGGCTATCACCTTC	CSVGGGQGAITF
.	TRBV30	few	TRBJ1-5	TGTGCCCGGAGTAGGTCCAGCCGTAGCAATCAGCCCCAGCATTTT	CARSRSSRSNQPQHF
TRBD1	TRBV12-3/TRBV12-4	.	TRBJ1-2	TGTGCCAGCAGTGCCGCCGGGACAGGGTTTGGCTACACCTTC	CASSAAGTGFGYTF
.	TRBV7-2	.	TRBJ2-3	TGTGCCAGCAGCCTTGCGGTGGGAGTTACGCAGTATTTT	CASSLAVGVTQYF
TRBD1	TRBV6-6	.	TRBJ1-1	TGTGCCAGCAGGTCAGGGGGCCCAAACACTGAAGCTTTCTTT	CASRSGGPNTEAFF
.	TRBV18	.	TRBJ2-1	TGTGCCAGCTCACTAGCGGACTCCTACAATGAGCAGTTCTTC	CASSLADSYNEQFF
.	TRBV4-2	.	TRBJ1-6	TGTGCCAGCAGCCATCGGGGGAAGGAGCGGGGTTCACCCCTCCACTTT	CASSHRGKERGSPLHF
.	TRBV28	.	TRBJ2-7	TGTGCCAGCAGATCTCCGATTAGCTCCTACGAGCAGTACTTC	CASRSPISSYEQYF
.	TRBV7-8	.	TRBJ2-3	TGTGCCACACGGCGCAGCACAGATACGCAGTATTTT	CATRRSTDTQYF
TRBD2	TRBV7-9	many	TRBJ2-1	TGTGCCAGCAGCCCCGGGACTAGCGGGAGGCGGAATGAGCAGTTCTTC	CASSPGTSGRRNEQFF
.	TRBV3-1	medium-sized	TRBJ1-5	TGTGCCAGCAGCCAAGGCATCACAAGGGTAAGCAATCAGCCCCAGCATTTT	CASSQGITRVSNQPQHF
TRBD1	TRBV2	few	TRBJ1-1	TGTGCCAGCAGGGGGATTACAGGGGGCACTGAAGCTTTCTTT	CASRGITGGTEAFF
TRBD2	TRBV7-2	.	TRBJ2-7	TGTGCCAGCAGCTTGGGAGCGGGGTCCGTGGGGGAGCAGTACTTC	CASSLGAGSVGEQYF
TRBD2	TRBV5-5	few	TRBJ2-3	TGTGCCAGCAGCTTGGTACTAGCGGGGGGCCCCGGGAACGCAGATACGCAGTATTTT	CASSLVLAGGPGNADTQYF
TRBD1	TRBV7-9	.	TRBJ1-4	TGTGCCAGCAGACCCGGACAGGGAGAGGAAAAACTGTTTTTT	CASRPGQGEEKLFF
TRBD1	TRBV6-5	few	TRBJ1-2	TGTGCCAGCAGTTACCTGACAGGGAACTATGGCTACACCTTC	CASSYLTGNYGYTF
.	TRBV5-1	.	TRBJ2-5	TGCGCCAGCAGCCCCCGGGACGGTGGGACGGAGACCCAGTACTTC	CASSPRDGGTETQYF
.	TRBV20-1	.	TRBJ2-7	TGCAGTGCTATCCCCCACGAGCAGTACTTC	CSAIPHEQYF
.	TRBV12-3/TRBV12-4	.	TRBJ1-4	TGTGCCAGCAGTTTAGGGGGTTCCCGTAATGAAAAACCGTTTTTT	CASSLGGSRNEKPFF
.	TRBV7-2	medium-sized	TRBJ2-1	TGTGCCAGCAGCTTAGAAGGTTTCTACAATGAGCAGTTCTTC	CASSLEGFYNEQFF
TRBD1	TRBV20-1	medium-sized	TRBJ1-5	TGCAGTGCTAGAGACCCTAAGACAGGGGCCGGGGGGCCCCAGCATTTT	CSARDPKTGAGGPQHF
TRBD1	TRBV6-6	few	TRBJ1-1	TGTGCCAGCAGTTACTCGAGGACAGGCGCCCAGAACACTGAAGCTTTCTTT	CASSYSRTGAQNTEAFF
TRBD1	TRBV2	few	TRBJ1-2	TGTGCCAGCAGTGAACAGGGGGATGGCTACACCTTC	CASSEQGDGYTF
.	TRBV7-2	few	TRBJ2-4	TGTGCCAGCAGCTTAGCCCCGGGCAGGGGGGTTAACATTCAGTACTTC	CASSLAPGRGVNIQYF
.	TRBV20-1	few	TRBJ2-5	TGCAGTGCTAGAGGTCCGGGCTCCCAAGAGACCCAGTACTTC	CSARGPGSQETQYF
.	TRBV7-9	.	TRBJ2-1	TGTGCCAGCAGCTTAGCGTGGGGTACTGGAGACAATGAGCAGTTCTTC	CASSLAWGTGDNEQFF
.	TRBV16	.	TRBJ1-4	TGTGCCAGCAGCCAATTTTCGAGCGGTAATGAAAAACTGTTTTTT	CASSQFSSGNEKLFF
.	TRBV10-3	medium-sized	TRBJ2-2	TGTGCCATCAGTTTCGGCGGATCGAACACCGGGGAGCTGTTTTTT	CAISFGGSNTGELFF
.	TRBV24-1	medium-sized	TRBJ2-1	TGTGCCACCAGTGATTTTGGGGTGAGCAACAATGAGCAGTTCTTC	CATSDFGVSNNEQFF
TRBD1	TRBV4-3	.	TRBJ1-5	TGCGCCAGCAGCCAAGAAAGTGTGGGACAGGGCAATCAGCCCCAGCATTTT	CASSQESVGQGNQPQHF
TRBD2	TRBV4-1	medium-sized	TRBJ2-3	TGCGCCAGCAGCCAAGGGCCAGGCGGGAGAGCAGATACGCAGTATTTT	CASSQGPGGRADTQYF
.	TRBV6-5	.	TRBJ2-3	TGTGCCAGCAGTTGGGGGGGCACAGATACGCAGTATTTT	CASSWGGTDTQYF
.	TRBV2	few	TRBJ1-3	TGTGCCAGCAGTGAAGGTACCAGCATCTCTGGAAACACCATATATTTT	CASSEGTSISGNTIYF
TRBD1	TRBV11-2	few	TRBJ1-2	TGTGCCAGCAGCTCCTGGACAGGGATCGTATCTAACTATGGCTACACCTTC	CASSSWTGIVSNYGYTF
TRBD1	TRBV7-3	medium-sized	TRBJ2-2	TGTGCCAGCAGCCTCGCCGGGACAGGGGTCGGGGAGCTGTTTTTT	CASSLAGTGVGELFF